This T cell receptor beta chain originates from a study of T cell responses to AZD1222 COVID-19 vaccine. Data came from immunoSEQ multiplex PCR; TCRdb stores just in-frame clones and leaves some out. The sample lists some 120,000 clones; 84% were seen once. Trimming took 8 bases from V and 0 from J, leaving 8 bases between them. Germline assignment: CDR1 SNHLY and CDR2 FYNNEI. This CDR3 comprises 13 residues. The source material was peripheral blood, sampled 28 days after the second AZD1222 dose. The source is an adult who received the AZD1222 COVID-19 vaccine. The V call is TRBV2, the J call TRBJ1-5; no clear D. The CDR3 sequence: CASYKSSNQPQHF. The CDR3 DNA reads TGTGCCAGCTATAAGAGTAGCAATCAGCCCCAGCATTTT.